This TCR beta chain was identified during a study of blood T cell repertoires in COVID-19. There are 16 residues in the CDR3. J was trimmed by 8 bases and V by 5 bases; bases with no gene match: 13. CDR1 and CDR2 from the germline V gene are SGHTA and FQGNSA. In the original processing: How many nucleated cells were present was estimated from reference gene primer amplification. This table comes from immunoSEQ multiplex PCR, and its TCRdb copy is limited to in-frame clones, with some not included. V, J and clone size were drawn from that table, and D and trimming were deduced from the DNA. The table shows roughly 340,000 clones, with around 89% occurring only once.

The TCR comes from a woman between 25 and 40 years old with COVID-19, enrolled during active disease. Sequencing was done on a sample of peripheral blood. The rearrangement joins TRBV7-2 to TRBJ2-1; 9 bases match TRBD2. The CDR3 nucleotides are TGTGCCAGCAGCCTGGGCGGCGGGAGGGCCATCCATGAGCAGTTCTTC. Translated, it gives CASSLGGGRAIHEQFF.